This T cell receptor (beta chain) came from a study of shared clonotypes between healthy human individuals. This clone was detected once. Naive CD8 cells comprised CD45RO-negative, CCR7-positively selected cells, excluding terminally differentiated effector memory CD45RA+ cells. Profiled with immunoSEQ multiplex PCR; TCRdb holds only in-frame clones, not every one. The sample holds some 600,000 clones, approximately 96% seen once. The receptor was isolated from a woman in her twenties or thirties in good health. The sample was naive CD8+ T cells sorted from blood.

CDR3 amino acids: CASSPEGFAYEQYF. The CDR3 bases are TGTGCCAGCAGTCCTGAGGGATTTGCGTACGAGCAGTACTTC. This chain links TRBV7-9 with TRBJ2-5; tentatively, D is TRBD2 (5 bases). The assigned J gene may be wrong: the sequence end matches TRBJ2-7 better. This CDR3 contains 14 residues. The V gene's germline CDR1 is SEHNR and CDR2 FQNEAQ (reference sequence).